The 6 T cell receptor beta chains given below trace back to one sample, sequenced in a study of T cell responses to AZD1222 COVID-19 vaccine. Data came from immunoSEQ multiplex PCR; TCRdb stores just in-frame clones and leaves some out. The repertoire holds about 110,000 clones, with approximately 90% as singletons. The source was peripheral blood, collected 28 days after the second AZD1222 dose. These receptors were taken from an adult who received the AZD1222 COVID-19 vaccine.

The gene calls are TRBV19 and TRBJ2-7; 11 nucleotides line up with TRBD2. J was trimmed by 7 bases and V by 6 bases; bases with no gene match: 11. CDR1 is LNHDA and CDR2 is SQIVND in the germline V gene (reference sequence). CDR3 length equals 15 residues. The chain's CDR3 is CASSFGLAGSWEQYF. As DNA, the CDR3 is TGTGCCAGTAGCTTTGGACTAGCGGGCTCTTGGGAGCAGTACTTC. Complete variable domain (other parts from reference TRBV19 and TRBJ2-7): DGGITQSPKYLFRKEGQNVTLSCEQNLNHDAMYWYRQDPGQGLRLIYYSQIVNDFQKGDIAEGYSVSREKKESFPLTVTSAQKNPTAFYLCASSFGLAGSWEQYFGPGTRLTVT.

The chain carries TRBV19 and TRBJ1-1, with TRBD1 identical over 8 bases. The junction had 3 bases not matched to a gene; V was cut back by 4 bases and J by 8 bases. There are 12 residues in the CDR3. From germline, CDR1 is LNHDA and CDR2 SQIVND (reference sequence). CDR3 sequence reads: CASSTDRGEAFF. The CDR3 DNA sequence: TGTGCCAGTAGTACTGACAGGGGCGAAGCTTTCTTT. Full variable domain (rest looked up from reference TRBV19 and TRBJ1-1): DGGITQSPKYLFRKEGQNVTLSCEQNLNHDAMYWYRQDPGQGLRLIYYSQIVNDFQKGDIAEGYSVSREKKESFPLTVTSAQKNPTAFYLCASSTDRGEAFFGQGTRLTVV.

The genes are TRBV3-1 (or the pseudogene TRBV3-2) and TRBJ1-2, with D unclear. Per the germline V gene, CDR1 is LGHDT and CDR2 is YNNKEL (reference sequence). This CDR3 has 16 residues. V lost 3 bases, J lost 6 bases, and 20 bases lay in between. CDR3 region: CASSQAPAGSGHGYTF. The CDR3 DNA follows: TGTGCCAGCAGCCAGGCGCCGGCGGGCAGCGGACATGGCTACACCTTC.

This chain connects TRBV10-3 to TRBJ1-6; D remains ambiguous. The CDR3 spans 12 residues. V was trimmed by 0 bases and J by 8 bases, leaving 2 bases between them. Germline CDR1 ENHRY, CDR2 SYGVKD. The CDR3 spells CAISESDSPLHF. The CDR3 DNA follows: TGTGCCATCAGTGAGTCGGATTCACCCCTCCACTTT.

This chain uses TRBV4-1 with TRBJ1-4, with D unresolved. CDR3 length equals 15 residues. The V gene's germline CDR1 is MGHRA and CDR2 YSYEKL. V was clipped by 3 bases and J by 7 bases, with 15 bases between them. The CDR3 is CASSHLTPGREKLFF. Here the CDR3 DNA reads TGCGCCAGCAGCCACCTGACACCGGGTCGTGAAAAACTGTTTTTT.

J is TRBJ2-1 and V is TRBV19; no reliable D call. CDR1 is LNHDA and CDR2 is SQIVND in the germline V gene (reference sequence). Trimming pared 7 bases from V and 8 bases from J, leaving 18 bases between. CDR3 length: 14 amino acids. The CDR3 coding sequence is TGTGCCAGTATGAAAAGCACTTCTTTCGATGAGCAGTTCTTC. It yields the protein CASMKSTSFDEQFF. Complete variable domain (other parts from reference TRBV19 and TRBJ2-1): DGGITQSPKYLFRKEGQNVTLSCEQNLNHDAMYWYRQDPGQGLRLIYYSQIVNDFQKGDIAEGYSVSREKKESFPLTVTSAQKNPTAFYLCASMKSTSFDEQFFGPGTRLTVL.